These T cell receptor beta chains were read from a single sample in a study of cytomegalovirus exposure and HLA in healthy donors. TCRdb's table, derived via immunoSEQ multiplex PCR, lists solely in-frame clones and lacks some. The sample carries about 360,000 clones, roughly 88% recorded once. The sample consisted of PBMCs. These TCRs come from a woman between 18 and 29 years old in good health and CMV-seronegative. Both conserved end residues are trimmed from each CDR3.

V	J	CDR3
TRBV7-9	TRBJ1-2	ASSTTGGYYGYT
TRBV30	TRBJ2-1	AWSVRTGGLNEQF
TRBV27	TRBJ1-2	ASSLGGPLNYGYT
TRBV2	TRBJ1-3	ARDRGLGNTIY
TRBV2	TRBJ2-7	ASSESPREQY
TRBV6-1	TRBJ2-3	ASREGTASDTQY
TRBV9	TRBJ2-7	ASSVGQGSGEQY
TRBV7-9	TRBJ1-3	ASSHPDRRSGNTIY
TRBV28	TRBJ1-6	ASSLLPGSSYNSPLH
TRBV19	TRBJ1-2	ASRGAYGYT
TRBV18	TRBJ2-3	ASSRATTSTDTQY
TRBV27	TRBJ2-7	ASSLSGTGFYEQY
TRBV12-5	TRBJ2-1	ASGLVPPAGAYNEQF
TRBV12-2	TRBJ2-1	ASRPPWTSGNEQF
TRBV7-9	TRBJ2-7	ASAWSGYEQY
TRBV15	TRBJ2-7	ATSQQGPYEQY
TRBV6-6	TRBJ1-5	ASKGGGNQPQH
TRBV5-4	TRBJ2-7	ASSVSGMVYEQY
TRBV6-5	TRBJ1-4	ASRTAAKLF